Shown below are 23 T cell receptor beta chains from a single sample sequenced in a study of breast tumors, draining lymph nodes, adjacent tissues. The lymph nodes were axillary draining lymph nodes from breast cancer patients. TCRdb used MiXCR to reprocess the multiplex PCR reads, holding one entry per CDR3 protein. Of 100,000 or so distinct CDR3 sequences listed, approximately 21% are singletons. Sequenced input: axillary lymph node tissue. These receptors were taken from a female donor with breast cancer. Some clones in this sample may be carry-over from other donors' samples.

This clonotype was seen many times. The rearrangement joins TRBV19 to TRBJ1-5; no reliable D call. Trimming stripped 5 bases from V and 5 bases from J, with 10 bases between. The CDR3 is 13 residues long. Germline V gene data show CDR1 as LNHDA and CDR2 as SQIVND (reference sequence). The CDR3 sequence: CASSPNPDQPQHF. The CDR3 DNA follows: TGTGCCAGTAGTCCTAACCCCGATCAGCCCCAGCATTTT.

A word on this clonotype: This may be a read error, as it is one base from a much larger clone. This chain joins TRBV27 and TRBJ2-5; 7 nucleotides agree with TRBD2. This CDR3 comprises 14 residues. The ends lost 6 bases at V and 9 bases at J; junction bases unmatched: 13. Germline CDR1 and CDR2: MNHEY and SMNVEV (reference sequence). CDR3 in amino acids: CASSNIDSAGAQYF. The DNA for the CDR3 is TGTGCCAGCAGCAATATAGACAGCGCGGGGGCCCAGTACTTC.

In the case of this clonotype: The germline gene is not matched at one end of the junction; a read error may be the cause. The DNA for the CDR3 is TGTGCCAGCACCCAGCAGGGGACGAACAATGAGCAGTCCTTC. Residues: CASTQQGTNNEQSF. The rearrangement joins TRBV7-9 to TRBJ2-1; possibly TRBD1 for D (6 bases). The length of the CDR3 is 14 residues. Germline assignment: CDR1 SEHNR and CDR2 FQNEAQ (reference sequence).

Of note for this clonotype: The junction does not match germline at one end; this may be a read error. The chain has TRBV4-2 and TRBJ2-7; D may match TRBD1 or TRBD2 (5 bases each). Germline V gene sequence: CDR1 LGHNA, CDR2 YNFKEQ. The CDR3 extends over 16 amino acids. CDR3 in DNA: TGTGTCAGCAGCCAAGCCCGGGACCACGGCCTTAGGGAGCAGTACTTC. Translation: CVSSQARDHGLREQYF.

The chain combines TRBV10-3 with TRBJ1-1; a possible D gene is TRBD1 (6 bases). V lost 0 bases to trimming and J lost 4 bases, with 15 bases between them. The germline V gene encodes CDR1 ENHRY and CDR2 SYGVKD. CDR3 length equals 16 residues. In DNA, the CDR3 is TGTGCCATCAGTGAGTCGATTACAGGGTGGAGCACTGAAGCTTTCTTT. Amino acid sequence: CAISESITGWSTEAFF.

This clonotype was seen at least ten times. The gene calls are TRBV25-1 and TRBJ2-2; unclear D gene. Germline V CDR1 and CDR2: MGHDK, SYGVNS. The CDR3 covers 14 residues. Trimming left V 5 bases short and J 6 bases short, with 13 bases between. The CDR3 bases are TGTGCCAGCAGTTGGCGACAAACGGCCGGGGAGCTGTTTTTT. It is translated as CASSWRQTAGELFF.

V and J are TRBV19 and TRBJ1-5; 8 positions match TRBD1. Per germline, CDR1 LNHDA and CDR2 SQIVND (reference sequence). This CDR3 region has 13 residues. Losses at the gene ends were 9 bases for V and 4 bases for J; bases not matched to a gene: 5. The CDR3 nucleotides read TGTGCCAGCCACAGGGGGGCAAATCAGCCCCAGCATTTT. Its translation: CASHRGANQPQHF. The whole variable domain, filled in from reference TRBV19 and TRBJ1-5, reads DGGITQSPKYLFRKEGQNVTLSCEQNLNHDAMYWYRQDPGQGLRLIYYSQIVNDFQKGDIAEGYSVSREKKESFPLTVTSAQKNPTAFYLCASHRGANQPQHFGDGTRLSIL.

This clonotype was recorded only once. A much larger clone lies one base from this, so it may be a read error. The chain couples TRBV6-1 to TRBJ1-2, with no clear D. The CDR3 has 13 residues. Between the trimmed V and J ends, which lost 4 bases and 6 bases, there was a span of 12 bases. CDR1 and CDR2 (germline): MNHNS, SASEGT. The DNA of the CDR3 is TGTGCCAGCAGTGTCCAGGCTAGGGATGGCTACACCTTC. It is translated as CASSVQARDGYTF.

This rearrangement joins TRBV20-1 to TRBJ2-5; tentative D call: TRBD2 (6 bases). The CDR3 consists of 14 residues. In germline, CDR1 is DFQATT, CDR2 SNEGSKA (reference sequence). V dropped 6 bases and J dropped 0 bases, with 14 bases sitting between them. CDR3 loop: CSAAWDSYQETQYF. DNA of the CDR3: TGCAGTGCAGCCTGGGACTCATACCAAGAGACCCAGTACTTC.

V gene TRBV6-5 combines with J gene TRBJ2-2, with 10 nucleotides matching TRBD1. This CDR3 contains 18 residues. From germline, CDR1 is MNHEY and CDR2 SVGAGI. V lost 0 bases to trimming and J lost 5 bases; unmatched junction nucleotides: 9. CDR3 loop: CASSYSTTGQGSTGELFF. In DNA form, the CDR3 reads TGTGCCAGCAGTTACTCGACGACGGGACAGGGGAGTACCGGGGAGCTGTTTTTT.

This clonotype was seen ten or more times. This CDR3 reads CSNQNRDDGYTF. CDR3 coding DNA: TGCAGTAATCAAAACAGGGACGATGGCTACACCTTC. This rearrangement joins TRBV20-1 to TRBJ1-2, with a possible D match to TRBD1 (6 bases). The germline V gene encodes CDR1 DFQATT and CDR2 SNEGSKA (reference sequence). The CDR3 length is 12 residues. V shed 8 bases and J shed 6 bases, with 16 bases lying between them.

Ten or more counts support this clonotype. The chain employs TRBV3-1 and TRBJ2-3; D is ambiguous. Germline assignment: CDR1 LGHDT and CDR2 YNNKEL (reference sequence). V dropped 4 bases and J dropped 6 bases, with 8 bases sitting between them. The CDR3 spans 12 residues. CDR3 protein: CASSPRPDTQYF. The CDR3 DNA reads as TGTGCCAGCAGCCCTCGCCCCGATACGCAGTATTTT.

This clonotype was seen at least ten times. This sequence joins TRBV3-1 and TRBJ2-7; 10 bases are a match to TRBD2. The V gene end was trimmed by 1 base and the J gene end by 4 bases; junction bases not matched to a gene: 4. CDR1 is LGHDT, CDR2 YNNKEL, per germline (reference sequence). The CDR3 sequence is 15 residues long. The CDR3 region is CASSQGAGGPYEQYF. CDR3 DNA sequence: TGTGCCAGCAGCCAAGGAGCGGGAGGGCCATACGAGCAGTACTTC.

This clonotype appeared many times. The gene calls are TRBV24-1 and TRBJ1-2, with 11 bases identical to TRBD1. The J segment lost 5 bases and the V segment lost 0 bases, leaving 4 bases of the junction unmatched. Germline V gives CDR1 KGHDR, CDR2 SFDVKD. The CDR3 has 16 amino acids. The CDR3 protein is CATSDLRDRGGYGYTF. CDR3 nucleotide sequence: TGTGCCACCAGTGATTTGCGGGACAGGGGGGGGTATGGCTACACCTTC.

This clonotype was found many times. The chain couples TRBV7-9 to TRBJ2-7; weak D call: TRBD2 (6 bases). Germline loops: CDR1 SEHNR, CDR2 FQNEAQ (reference sequence). The CDR3 length is 14 residues. V was trimmed by 1 base and J by 7 bases, leaving 14 bases between them. CDR3 DNA: TGTGCCAGCAGCTTAGGGGCGGGGAAGGGGGAGCAGTACTTC. Residues: CASSLGAGKGEQYF.

This clonotype was counted a single time. A read error may explain this, as a much larger clone is one base away. J is TRBJ2-2 and V is TRBV12-3 or TRBV12-4; 8 positions agree with TRBD1. This CDR3 contains 15 residues. CDR3 sequence reads: CASSTRTGWTGELLF. The DNA of the CDR3 is TGTGCCAGCAGTACTAGGACAGGGTGGACCGGGGAGCTGCTTTTT.

This clonotype was recorded once. The CDR3 sequence is CASWTGSGEKLFF. CDR3 in DNA: TGTGCCAGCTGGACTGGATCTGGTGAAAAACTGTTTTTT. The chain carries TRBV10-3 and TRBJ1-4; D is unresolved. Germline values: CDR1 ENHRY, CDR2 SYGVKD. CDR3 size: 13 residues. Trimming pared 10 bases from V and 7 bases from J, leaving 16 bases between.

The chain uses TRBV2 and TRBJ2-3; D is perhaps TRBD1 or TRBD2 (6 bases each). This CDR3 has 16 amino acids. Germline V lookup: CDR1 SNHLY, CDR2 FYNNEI. V lost 11 bases to trimming and J lost 2 bases, with 23 bases between them. The CDR3, as DNA: TGTGCCGGGGCAAGACTTCCGGGGGCCTACACAGATACGCAGTATTTT. As protein: CAGARLPGAYTDTQYF.

This clonotype was counted ten times or more. The V gene is TRBV7-9, the J gene TRBJ2-7; D tentatively fits TRBD1 or TRBD2 (6 bases each). Germline-derived CDR1 and CDR2 are SEHNR and FQNEAQ (reference sequence). The CDR3 is made up of 14 amino acids. The V end was cut by 5 bases, the J end by 1 base, with 12 bases between. This CDR3 reads CASSPGGGSYEQYF. CDR3 in DNA: TGTGCCAGCAGCCCAGGAGGGGGATCCTACGAGCAGTACTTC.

Many counts were recorded for this clonotype. This chain links TRBV5-4 with TRBJ1-2, with TRBD1 matching 7 bases. The CDR3 extends over 15 amino acids. From germline, CDR1 is SGHNT and CDR2 YYREEE (reference sequence). Trimming took 1 base from V and 6 from J; bases not matched to a gene: 9. Here the CDR3 reads CASSLRNRGADGYTF. The CDR3 DNA is TGTGCCAGCAGCTTGCGGAACAGGGGTGCCGATGGCTACACCTTC.

This clonotype was seen a few times. J is TRBJ2-5 and V is TRBV18, with D perhaps matching TRBD2 (6 bases). The germline V and J ends were trimmed by 0 bases and 5 bases, with 16 bases remaining between them. The CDR3 loop spans 16 amino acids. In germline, CDR1 is KGHSH, CDR2 LQKENI. The CDR3 coding sequence is TGTGCCAGCTCACCACCGAGGGCGGAGGGTCGGGAGACCCAGTACTTC. Its protein product is CASSPPRAEGRETQYF.

This clonotype was found many times. The chain is built from TRBV2 and TRBJ2-3; D is undetermined. V lost 4 bases and J lost 3, with 17 bases in between. Looked up from germline, CDR1 is SNHLY and CDR2 is FYNNEI. This CDR3 has 16 amino acids. The CDR3 loop reads CASSGLSGVRTDTQYF. The CDR3 DNA is TGTGCCAGCAGTGGTCTAAGTGGGGTTCGAACAGATACGCAGTATTTT.

This clonotype was detected many times. The chain combines TRBV5-6 with TRBJ2-7; D is uncertain. The CDR3 consists of 14 residues. Trimming pared 1 base from V and 0 bases from J, leaving 8 bases between. Germline V gene sequence: CDR1 SGHDT, CDR2 YYEEEE. CDR3 protein: CASSLPDSSYEQYF. CDR3 bases: TGTGCCAGCAGCTTGCCAGACTCCTCCTACGAGCAGTACTTC.